This paragraph covers one TCR beta chain sequence. These data are taken from a study of T cells expressing NK-cell markers. From its re-call of the 5' RACE reads, TCRdb lists each CDR3 protein once, without DNA. This repertoire includes about 540,000 distinct CDR3 sequences. Sequencing was carried out using blood T cells: a sorted CD56 or NKG2C T cell subset, CD4+ or CD8+ T cells, or bulk PBMC T cells (not recorded which). The origin of this receptor is a man aged 18 to 30 in good health.

This CDR3 reads CASSDSRTLQPQHF. V and J are TRBV25-1 and TRBJ1-5. Germline V gene data show CDR1 as MGHDK and CDR2 as SYGVNS. CDR3 length: 14 residues.